The source of this TCR beta chain is a study of blood T cell repertoires in COVID-19. Study background: Sites across the United States, Italy and Spain contributed samples from acute and convalescent COVID-19. PBMCs, B-cell-depleted T cells, or T cells provided the cDNA or gDNA that made up the material.

Under the authors' procedure: Reference gene primer amplification yielded estimated nucleated cell counts. Here immunoSEQ multiplex PCR was the method, and the copy in TCRdb shows in-frame clones only, minus some. That table gives V, J and clone size, and the DNA gave D and trimming. Here the sample spans just over 200,000 clones, roughly 75% being singletons. Germline CDR1 reads LNHDA; CDR2 reads SQIVND (reference sequence). The CDR3 runs 16 residues. The V and J ends lost 4 bases and 0 bases, in that order; junction bases with no gene match: 4. The rearrangement joins TRBV19 to TRBJ1-4; 8 bases map to TRBD1. What was sequenced was peripheral blood. This clonotype originated in a woman aged 70-85 years with acute or convalescent COVID-19. The CDR3 protein is CASSTGTGATNEKLFF. CDR3 DNA sequence: TGTGCCAGTAGTACCGGGACAGGTGCAACTAATGAAAAACTGTTTTTT.